This record concerns one T cell receptor (beta chain) sequence. Its antigen is as yet unknown. Assay used: immunoSEQ multiplex PCR; TCRdb lists only in-frame clones, some missing. Altogether over 90,000 clones are present, roughly 95% being singletons, with the ten largest covering 0.7% to 0.9%. CDR3 length: 16 amino acids. Trimming removed 3 bases from V and 10 bases from J; junction bases left unmatched: 9. CDR1 is MNHEY and CDR2 is SVGAGI in the germline V gene. The sample belongs to a study of cytomegalovirus exposure and HLA in healthy donors. Study-wide background: The same platform was used for the 120 validation repertoires and the roughly 700 first-cohort repertoires, a later analysis reported. General study findings and limits: Specificity of a few CMV-associated chains for CMV antigens was verified in vitro. Per published reports, the classifier diagnosed cytomegalovirus status with high specificity and sensitivity.

The specimen was PBMCs. This sequence joins TRBV6-5 and TRBJ1-6; TRBD1 aligns across 10 bases. This receptor was obtained from a woman aged 18-29 years in good health and CMV-seronegative. This CDR3 is CASSYSPDRGLSPLHF. DNA for the CDR3: TGTGCCAGCAGTTATTCTCCTGACAGGGGGCTCTCACCCCTCCACTTT.